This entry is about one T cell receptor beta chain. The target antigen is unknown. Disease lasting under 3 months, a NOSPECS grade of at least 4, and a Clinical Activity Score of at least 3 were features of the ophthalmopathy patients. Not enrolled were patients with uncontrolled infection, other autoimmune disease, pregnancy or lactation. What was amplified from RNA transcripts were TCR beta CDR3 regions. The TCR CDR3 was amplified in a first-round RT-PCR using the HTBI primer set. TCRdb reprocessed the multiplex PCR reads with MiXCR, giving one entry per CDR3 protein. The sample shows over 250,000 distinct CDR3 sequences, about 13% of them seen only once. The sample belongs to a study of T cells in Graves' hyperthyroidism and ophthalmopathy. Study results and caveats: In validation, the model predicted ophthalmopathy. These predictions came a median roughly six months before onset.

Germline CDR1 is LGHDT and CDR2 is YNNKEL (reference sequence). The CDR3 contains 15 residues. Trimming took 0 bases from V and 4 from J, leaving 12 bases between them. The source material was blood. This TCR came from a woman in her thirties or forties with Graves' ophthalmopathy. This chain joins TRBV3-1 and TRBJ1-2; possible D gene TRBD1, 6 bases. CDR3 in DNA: TGTGCCAGCAGCCAAGAAGCAGGGGCGAGCTATGGCTACACCTTC. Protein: CASSQEAGASYGYTF.